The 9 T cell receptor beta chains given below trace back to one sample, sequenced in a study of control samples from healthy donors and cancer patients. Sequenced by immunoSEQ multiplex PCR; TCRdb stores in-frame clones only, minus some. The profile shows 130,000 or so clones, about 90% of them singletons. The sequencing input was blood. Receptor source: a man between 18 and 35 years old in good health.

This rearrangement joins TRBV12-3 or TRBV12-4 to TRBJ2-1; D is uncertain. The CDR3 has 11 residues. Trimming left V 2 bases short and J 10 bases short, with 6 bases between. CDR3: CASSLLDEQFF. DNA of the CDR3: TGTGCCAGCAGTTTATTGGACGAGCAGTTCTTC.

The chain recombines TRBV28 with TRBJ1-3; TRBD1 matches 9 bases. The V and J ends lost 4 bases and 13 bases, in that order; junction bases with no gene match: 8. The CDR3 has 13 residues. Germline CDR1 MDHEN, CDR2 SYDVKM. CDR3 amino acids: CASSSSQGAHIYF. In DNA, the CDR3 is TGTGCCAGCAGTTCTTCACAGGGGGCCCATATATATTTT.

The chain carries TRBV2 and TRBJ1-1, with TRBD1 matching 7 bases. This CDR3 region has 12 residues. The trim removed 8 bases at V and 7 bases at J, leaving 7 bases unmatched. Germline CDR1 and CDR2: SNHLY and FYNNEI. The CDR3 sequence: CASARGDNEAFF. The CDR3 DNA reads TGTGCCAGCGCCAGGGGGGACAATGAAGCTTTCTTT.

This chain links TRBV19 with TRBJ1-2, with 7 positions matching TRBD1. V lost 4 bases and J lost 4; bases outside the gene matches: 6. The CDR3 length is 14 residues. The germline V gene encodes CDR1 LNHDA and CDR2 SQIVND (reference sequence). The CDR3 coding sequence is TGTGCCAGTAGTACCCGACAGGGTCCCTATGGCTACACCTTC. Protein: CASSTRQGPYGYTF.

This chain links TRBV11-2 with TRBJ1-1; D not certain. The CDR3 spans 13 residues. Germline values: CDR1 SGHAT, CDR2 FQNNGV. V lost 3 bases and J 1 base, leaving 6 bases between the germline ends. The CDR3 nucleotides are TGTGCCAGCAGCTTCAACAGGAACACTGAAGCTTTCTTT. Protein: CASSFNRNTEAFF.

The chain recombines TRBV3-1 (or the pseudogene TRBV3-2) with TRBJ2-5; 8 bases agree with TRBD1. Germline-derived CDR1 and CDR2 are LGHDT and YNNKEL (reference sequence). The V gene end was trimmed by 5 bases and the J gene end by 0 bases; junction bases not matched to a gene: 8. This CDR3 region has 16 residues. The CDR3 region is CASSGGTGSYQETQYF. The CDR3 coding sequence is TGTGCCAGCAGCGGAGGGACAGGCTCTTACCAAGAGACCCAGTACTTC.

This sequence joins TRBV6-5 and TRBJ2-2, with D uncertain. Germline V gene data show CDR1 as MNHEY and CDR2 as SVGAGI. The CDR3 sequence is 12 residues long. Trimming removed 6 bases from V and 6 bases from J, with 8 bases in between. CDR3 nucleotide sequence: TGTGCCAGCAGGTTTGAGTCCGGGGAGCTGTTTTTT. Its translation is CASRFESGELFF.

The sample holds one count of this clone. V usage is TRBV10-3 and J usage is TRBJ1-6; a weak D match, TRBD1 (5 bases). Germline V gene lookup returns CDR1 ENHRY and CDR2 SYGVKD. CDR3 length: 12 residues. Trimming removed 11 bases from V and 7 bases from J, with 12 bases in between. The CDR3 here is CAGGDLNSPLHF. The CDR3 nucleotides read TGTGCCGGTGGGGACCTAAATTCACCCCTCCACTTT.

CDR3 amino acids: CASSRGGTGELFF. CDR3 DNA sequence: TGTGCCAGCTCCAGAGGGGGAACCGGGGAGCTGTTTTTT. This chain links TRBV6-4 with TRBJ2-2, with D perhaps TRBD1 (6 bases). CDR3 size: 13 residues. V lost 8 bases and J 5 bases, leaving 12 bases between the germline ends. CDR1 MRHNA and CDR2 SNTAGT come from the germline V gene.